These 5 T cell receptor beta chains were sequenced from one sample in a study of blood T cell repertoires in COVID-19. Clones were sequenced by immunoSEQ multiplex PCR, and TCRdb holds only the in-frame ones, with some missing. Seen here are 70,000 to 95,000 clones, approximately 87% observed once, and the top ten hold roughly 1.5%. The sequenced material came from peripheral blood. The receptors were sampled from a human donor with active COVID-19. The donor label of this sample is uncertain.

This clone was observed once. The rearrangement uses TRBV19 and TRBJ2-5, with D maybe TRBD2 (5 bases). The CDR3 totals 13 residues. Trimming removed 8 bases at V and 2 bases at J, with 12 bases between. Germline assignment: CDR1 LNHDA and CDR2 SQIVND (reference sequence). CDR3 DNA: TGTGCCAGTGCCTCCACTAGACAAGAGACCCAGTACTTC. This sequence encodes CASASTRQETQYF.

As to this clone: The sample has other DNA sequences that encode this CDR3 too. V usage is TRBV6-5 and J usage is TRBJ1-2; TRBD1 matches at 7 bases. From germline, CDR1 is MNHEY and CDR2 SVGAGI. This CDR3 is built from 12 residues. V trimming: 6 bases; J trimming: 4 bases; junction bases outside the gene matches: 2. This chain's CDR3 is CASRDRVYGYTF. The CDR3 DNA reads TGTGCCAGCAGAGACAGGGTCTATGGCTACACCTTC.

The chain links TRBV7-9 to TRBJ2-1; TRBD1 matches 9 bases. Per germline, CDR1 SEHNR and CDR2 FQNEAQ (reference sequence). The CDR3 runs to 18 residues. V lost 0 bases and J lost 8; bases outside the gene matches: 14. The CDR3 coding sequence is TGTGCCAGCAGCTTAGCGGTAGTACCGGGACAGGGCGTCGATGAGCAGTTCTTC. This codes for CASSLAVVPGQGVDEQFF. Filled out from reference TRBV7-9 and TRBJ2-1, the complete variable domain reads DTGVSQNPRHKITKRGQNVTFRCDPISEHNRLYWYRQTLGQGPEFLTYFQNEAQLEKSRLLSDRFSAERPKGSFSTLEIQRTEQGDSAMYLCASSLAVVPGQGVDEQFFGPGTRLTVL.

The chain is built from TRBV19 and TRBJ2-3; weak D call: TRBD2 (6 bases). This CDR3 has 16 residues. The V end lost 4 bases, the J end lost 1 base, and 15 bases lay between the germline ends. Germline V lookup: CDR1 LNHDA, CDR2 SQIVND (reference sequence). The CDR3 here is CASSKLGRPGTDTQYF. The CDR3, as DNA: TGTGCCAGTAGTAAGCTGGGGAGGCCCGGCACAGATACGCAGTATTTT.

This clone was seen just once. V and J are TRBV7-2 and TRBJ2-3; D ambiguous. The V end was cut by 4 bases, the J end by 7 bases, with 15 bases between. The germline V gene has CDR1 SGHTA and CDR2 FQGNSA. This CDR3 has 14 residues. CDR3 nucleotides: TGTGCCAGCAGCTCCAACCGGGTCAGCTATACGCAGTATTTT. Amino acid sequence: CASSSNRVSYTQYF.